Below, 23 T cell receptor beta chains from the same sample are listed, as sequenced in a study of Ad26.COV2.S vaccination and SARS-CoV-2 variants. Produced via immunoSEQ multiplex PCR; TCRdb's table is partial and in-frame only. The sample consists of hundreds of thousands of clones, just over 90% of them appearing once. This material consisted of peripheral blood, taken after recovery from COVID-19. The receptors shown here come from a human donor who had recovered from COVID-19.

This rearrangement joins TRBV7-9 to TRBJ1-2; TRBD1 matches at 7 bases. CDR1 and CDR2 (germline): SEHNR, FQNEAQ (reference sequence). CDR3 length: 18 amino acids. V was clipped by 5 bases and J by 5 bases; unmatched bases: 20. The CDR3, as DNA: TGTGCCAGCAGCCGAACACTCCTAATCGGACAGGACACATATGGCTACACCTTC. Residues: CASSRTLLIGQDTYGYTF.

The chain carries TRBV11-2 and TRBJ1-5; 9 bases are shared with TRBD1. Germline V gives CDR1 SGHAT, CDR2 FQNNGV. The CDR3 consists of 13 residues. With V trimmed by 5 bases and J by 9 bases, 5 bases remained unmatched. For the CDR3, the DNA is TGTGCCAGCAGCCAGGACAGGGGTTGGCCCCAGCATTTT. Protein sequence: CASSQDRGWPQHF.

The CDR3 spells CASRQGADTQYF. The CDR3, as DNA: TGTGCCAGCCGCCAGGGCGCAGATACGCAGTATTTT. The rearrangement uses TRBV27 and TRBJ2-3; TRBD1 is a possible D gene (5 bases). V was cut by 8 bases and J by 4 bases, with 10 bases left in between. The CDR3 loop spans 12 amino acids. CDR1 MNHEY and CDR2 SMNVEV come from the germline V gene (reference sequence).

The gene calls are TRBV9 and TRBJ2-1; tentative D call: TRBD1 (6 bases). The CDR3 runs 13 residues. Per germline, CDR1 SGDLS and CDR2 YYNGEE. The V end was cut by 4 bases, the J end by 10 bases, with 15 bases between. The CDR3 region has the DNA TGTGCCAGCAGCCCTCGAGGTACAGGGGAGCAGTTCTTC. The encoded protein is CASSPRGTGEQFF.

This chain uses TRBV29-1 with TRBJ2-7, with D possibly being TRBD1 (6 bases). The germline CDR1 and CDR2 sequences are SQVTM and ANQGSEA. V lost 4 bases to trimming and J lost 2 bases, with 12 bases between them. The CDR3 sequence is 13 residues long. The DNA of the CDR3 is TGCAGCGTTGCCCACAGGGATGCCTACGAGCAGTACTTC. Translating it yields CSVAHRDAYEQYF.

This sequence joins TRBV6-2 or TRBV6-3 and TRBJ2-1; a weak D match, TRBD1 (5 bases). The CDR3 spans 13 residues. Germline values: CDR1 MNHEY, CDR2 SVGEGT. Trimming left V 6 bases short and J 5 bases short, with 11 bases between. The CDR3 spells CASSTDRNNEQFF. The CDR3 nucleotides are TGTGCCAGCAGCACCGACAGAAACAATGAGCAGTTCTTC.

This chain joins TRBV5-1 and TRBJ2-2, with D possibly being TRBD2 (7 bases). This CDR3 has 17 amino acids. The germline gives CDR1 SGHRS, CDR2 YFSETQ. Deletions cut 0 bases from V and 2 bases from J, with 14 bases between. The chain's CDR3 is CASSLGLGGLNTGELFF. The CDR3 DNA follows: TGCGCCAGCAGCTTGGGTCTCGGGGGGCTAAACACCGGGGAGCTGTTTTTT.

This chain links TRBV6-5 with TRBJ1-1; D ambiguous. CDR1 MNHEY and CDR2 SVGAGI come from the germline V gene. This CDR3 is 11 amino acids long. The germline V and J ends were trimmed by 1 base and 8 bases, with 5 bases remaining between them. CDR3 protein: CASSYLREAFF. CDR3 nucleotides: TGTGCCAGCAGTTACTTGAGGGAAGCTTTCTTT.

This clone was seen a single time. The same CDR3 arises from other DNA sequences in this sample as well. The V gene is TRBV5-6, the J gene TRBJ1-1; no reliable D call. Germline V gene data show CDR1 as SGHDT and CDR2 as YYEEEE. Between the trimmed V and J ends, which lost 4 bases and 0 bases, there was a span of 10 bases. The CDR3 extends over 14 amino acids. Written as DNA, the CDR3 is TGTGCCAGCAGCCCGACTGTGATGAACACTGAAGCTTTCTTT. This encodes CASSPTVMNTEAFF.

This chain joins TRBV9 and TRBJ2-1; the D is unclear. Looked up from germline, CDR1 is SGDLS and CDR2 is YYNGEE. CDR3 length: 14 residues. Trimming pared 4 bases from V and 1 base from J, leaving 9 bases between. CDR3: CASSTTGSYNEQFF. CDR3 sequence (DNA): TGTGCCAGCAGCACGACTGGTTCCTACAATGAGCAGTTCTTC.

The chain links TRBV29-1 to TRBJ2-3; tentative D call: TRBD1 (5 bases). This CDR3 contains 14 residues. CDR1 SQVTM and CDR2 ANQGSEA come from the germline V gene. Trimming left V 6 bases short and J 1 base short, with 14 bases between. In DNA, the CDR3 is TGCAGCGTCCTACCCCAACAGGGCACAGATACGCAGTATTTT. This gives the protein CSVLPQQGTDTQYF.

The rearrangement links TRBV9 to TRBJ2-5; 8 bases map to TRBD2. The CDR3 sequence is 16 residues long. Trimming removed 3 bases from V and 7 bases from J; junction bases left unmatched: 14. Looked up from germline, CDR1 is SGDLS and CDR2 is YYNGEE. The CDR3 spells CASSAPGLENSRTQYF. The CDR3 DNA follows: TGTGCCAGCAGCGCCCCGGGACTAGAAAATAGTAGGACCCAGTACTTC.

The chain couples TRBV11-2 to TRBJ2-5, with TRBD1 identical over 8 bases. Germline assignment: CDR1 SGHAT and CDR2 FQNNGV. There are 18 residues in the CDR3. Unmatched junction bases numbered 17, after V lost 5 bases and J lost 3 bases. For the CDR3, the DNA is TGTGCCAGCAGCGACCTCGGGGATGCAGGGGGCGCGAAAGAGACCCAGTACTTC. This sequence encodes CASSDLGDAGGAKETQYF.

The chain recombines TRBV3-1 (or the pseudogene TRBV3-2) with TRBJ1-6, with D unresolved. Trimming cost V 4 bases and J 6 bases, with 16 bases left between them. Germline lookup yields CDR1 LGHDT and CDR2 YNNKEL (reference sequence). The length of the CDR3 is 16 residues. The CDR3 region has the DNA TGTGCCAGCAGCCTTGGAGCGTCAGCGACTAATTCACCCCTCCACTTT. Protein: CASSLGASATNSPLHF.

The chain recombines TRBV4-1 with TRBJ2-7; 10 bases line up with TRBD1. CDR1 MGHRA and CDR2 YSYEKL come from the germline V gene. V lost 2 bases, J lost 5 bases, and 6 bases stayed unmatched. The CDR3 covers 15 residues. CDR3 DNA sequence: TGCGCCAGCAGCCAATTCGCGACAGGGGGCCACGAGCAGTACTTC. It is translated as CASSQFATGGHEQYF.

The genes are TRBV6-4 and TRBJ1-4; 7 bases fit TRBD1. Per the germline V gene, CDR1 is MRHNA and CDR2 is SNTAGT. J was trimmed by 3 bases and V by 6 bases; bases with no gene match: 7. This CDR3 is 15 amino acids long. This CDR3 reads CASRSTGAANEKLFF. DNA of the CDR3: TGTGCCAGCAGATCTACAGGGGCGGCTAATGAAAAACTGTTTTTT.

The chain links TRBV20-1 to TRBJ2-2; no clear D. Germline V lookup: CDR1 DFQATT, CDR2 SNEGSKA (reference sequence). The V end was cut by 0 bases, the J end by 10 bases, with 6 bases between. The CDR3 is made up of 11 amino acids. The DNA of the CDR3 is TGCAGTGCTAGAGATTACGAGGAGCTGTTTTTT. Translating it yields CSARDYEELFF.

The genes are TRBV18 and TRBJ1-2; the D gene is possibly TRBD1 (5 bases). Germline assignment: CDR1 KGHSH and CDR2 LQKENI. The CDR3 has 15 residues. Trimming stripped 3 bases from V and 3 bases from J, with 14 bases between. Here the CDR3 reads CASSPREDKDYGYTF. DNA of the CDR3: TGTGCCAGCTCACCCAGGGAGGATAAGGACTATGGCTACACCTTC. The complete variable domain, with remaining parts taken from reference TRBV18 and TRBJ1-2, reads NAGVMQNPRHLVRRRGQEARLRCSPMKGHSHVYWYRQLPEEGLKFMVYLQKENIIDESGMPKERFSAEFPKEGPSILRIQQVVRGDSAAYFCASSPREDKDYGYTFGSGTRLTVV.

This clone was found once. CDR3 region: CASSEREATNEKLFF. The CDR3 DNA sequence: TGTGCCAGCAGTGAGAGGGAGGCAACTAATGAAAAACTGTTTTTT. This rearrangement joins TRBV7-6 to TRBJ1-4; D uncertain. The CDR3 consists of 15 residues. Germline CDR1 and CDR2: SGHVS and FNYEAQ. With 6 bases removed from V and 0 bases from J, the gap between germline ends came to 11 bases. Full variable domain (missing parts from reference TRBV7-6 and TRBJ1-4): GAGVSQSPRYKVTKRGQDVALRCDPISGHVSLYWYRQALGQGPEFLTYFNYEAQQDKSGLPNDRFSAERPEGSISTLTIQRTEQRDSAMYRCASSEREATNEKLFFGSGTQLSVL.

This chain joins TRBV4-1 and TRBJ1-2; D remains unclear. V was shortened by 1 base and J by 1 base, with 13 bases between the two germline ends. The CDR3 has 16 amino acids. Germline assignment: CDR1 MGHRA and CDR2 YSYEKL. The CDR3 protein is CASSQATRTLNYGYTF. The CDR3 DNA reads as TGCGCCAGCAGCCAAGCTACCCGGACTCTTAACTATGGCTACACCTTC.

V usage is TRBV2 and J usage is TRBJ2-1; TRBD2 matches 8 bases. CDR3 size: 14 residues. J was trimmed by 6 bases and V by 5 bases; bases with no gene match: 6. Germline V CDR1 and CDR2: SNHLY, FYNNEI. The CDR3 spells CASSPGLVINEQFF. The DNA of the CDR3 is TGTGCCAGCAGTCCGGGACTAGTTATCAATGAGCAGTTCTTC.

This chain connects TRBV19 to TRBJ2-5; 9 positions match TRBD2. The length of the CDR3 is 15 residues. V lost 9 bases to trimming and J lost 4 bases; unmatched junction nucleotides: 12. Per germline, CDR1 LNHDA and CDR2 SQIVND (reference sequence). CDR3 DNA sequence: TGTGCCAGCCGGAAGAGAGCGGGGGGCTTAGAGACCCAGTACTTC. This translates into CASRKRAGGLETQYF. The full variable domain, completed using reference TRBV19 and TRBJ2-5, is DGGITQSPKYLFRKEGQNVTLSCEQNLNHDAMYWYRQDPGQGLRLIYYSQIVNDFQKGDIAEGYSVSREKKESFPLTVTSAQKNPTAFYLCASRKRAGGLETQYFGPGTRLLVL.

This rearrangement joins TRBV28 to TRBJ1-2; 7 bases are shared with TRBD1. The CDR3 consists of 14 residues. Trimming at V came to 4 bases and at J to 6 bases, leaving 8 bases not matched to a gene. CDR1 and CDR2 (germline): MDHEN, SYDVKM. CDR3 nucleotide sequence: TGTGCCAGCAGTTCCGGACAGGATACGAATGGCTACACCTTC. Residues: CASSSGQDTNGYTF.